This entry lists 7 T cell receptor beta chains sequenced from one sample in a study of cytomegalovirus exposure and HLA in healthy donors. Primers for the PCR totalled 60 Vbeta and 13 Jbeta. Sequenced by immunoSEQ multiplex PCR; TCRdb stores in-frame clones only, minus some. The data show some 84,000 clones, about 77% seen once. Sequenced material: PBMCs. Receptor source: a male donor in good health and CMV-seropositive.

CDR3 loop: CASSAASGNTEAFF. CDR3 sequence (DNA): TGTGCCAGCAGTGCGGCTTCAGGGAACACTGAAGCTTTCTTT. The chain links TRBV2 to TRBJ1-1; D not certain. Germline CDR1 and CDR2: SNHLY and FYNNEI. The V end lost 4 bases, the J end lost 1 base, and 10 bases lay between the germline ends. The length of the CDR3 is 14 residues.

The V call is TRBV19, the J call TRBJ2-5, with 9 bases matching TRBD1. V trimming: 4 bases; J trimming: 1 base; junction bases outside the gene matches: 1. Germline V gene data show CDR1 as LNHDA and CDR2 as SQIVND (reference sequence). The CDR3 sequence is 14 residues long. The DNA of the CDR3 is TGTGCCAGTAGTACACAGGGGGCCCAAGAGACCCAGTACTTC. This codes for CASSTQGAQETQYF.

This chain joins TRBV28 and TRBJ2-1; TRBD1 agrees at 8 bases. After removal of 10 bases from V and 7 bases from J, the junction contained 6 bases not matched to a gene. Germline V gives CDR1 MDHEN, CDR2 SYDVKM. The CDR3 contains 12 residues. DNA of the CDR3: TGTGCCACCGAGGACAGGGTGAATGAGCAGTTCTTC. This gives the protein CATEDRVNEQFF. Full variable domain (outside the CDR3, taken from reference TRBV28 and TRBJ2-1): DVKVTQSSRYLVKRTGEKVFLECVQDMDHENMFWYRQDPGLGLRLIYFSYDVKMKEKGDIPEGYSVSREKKERFSLILESASTNQTSMYLCATEDRVNEQFFGPGTRLTVL.

V gene TRBV7-9 combines with J gene TRBJ2-7, with unresolved D. V lost 6 bases to trimming and J lost 3 bases, with 6 bases between them. Germline V gives CDR1 SEHNR, CDR2 FQNEAQ (reference sequence). The CDR3 loop spans 11 amino acids. CDR3 nucleotide sequence: TGTGCCAGCAGTCCTATCTACGAGCAGTACTTC. Amino acids: CASSPIYEQYF.

This clone was counted a few times. The V gene is TRBV9, the J gene TRBJ2-1; tentative D call: TRBD2 (5 bases). Trimming removed 3 bases from V and 1 base from J, with 8 bases in between. Germline values: CDR1 SGDLS, CDR2 YYNGEE. The CDR3 is 14 residues long. DNA of the CDR3: TGTGCCAGCAGCGCCGGGGTATCCTACAATGAGCAGTTCTTC. This codes for CASSAGVSYNEQFF.

The chain is built from TRBV7-9 and TRBJ2-5; 7 positions match TRBD1. V trimming: 8 bases; J trimming: 2 bases; junction bases outside the gene matches: 5. The CDR3 is 13 residues long. Looked up from germline, CDR1 is SEHNR and CDR2 is FQNEAQ (reference sequence). The CDR3 DNA is TGTGCCAGCGGGACAGTATTACAAGAGACCCAGTACTTC. Translation: CASGTVLQETQYF.

The chain joins TRBV28 to TRBJ2-4, with TRBD1 as a possible D gene (5 bases). CDR3 size: 14 residues. CDR1 and CDR2 from the germline V gene are MDHEN and SYDVKM. The V end lost 3 bases, the J end lost 8 bases, and 14 bases lay between the germline ends. The CDR3: CASSLTSPRDIQYF. The CDR3 DNA is TGTGCCAGCAGTTTGACTTCACCCAGGGACATTCAGTACTTC. Drawing the rest from reference TRBV28 and TRBJ2-4, the complete variable domain is DVKVTQSSRYLVKRTGEKVFLECVQDMDHENMFWYRQDPGLGLRLIYFSYDVKMKEKGDIPEGYSVSREKKERFSLILESASTNQTSMYLCASSLTSPRDIQYFGAGTRLSVL.